The entry below gives a single TCR beta chain sequence along with its context. Its specificity is unknown. These data belong to a study of OX40 agonist ivuxolimab in advanced cancers. Study-level information: Patients received intravenous ivuxolimab every 2 weeks at 0.01 to 10 mg/kg. Patients receiving dose escalation had hepatocellular carcinoma, melanoma, renal cell or head and neck cancer. Study-wide results and limits: CD4+ and CD8+ blood T cells expanded clonally by week 6 at 0.1 to 3.0 mg/kg.

The table came from immunoSEQ multiplex PCR; TCRdb's copy has only in-frame clones and leaves some out. The table has 48,000 or so clones, around 85% seen once. Germline V gene lookup returns CDR1 MNHNY and CDR2 SVGAGI (reference sequence). The CDR3 spans 15 residues. The V and J ends lost 6 bases and 4 bases respectively, with 16 bases between them. The sequence came from an adult with an advanced solid tumor such as melanoma, head and neck, liver or kidney cancer. The chain links TRBV6-6 to TRBJ1-5, with D possibly being TRBD1 (5 bases). Source: CD4+ or CD8+ T cells sorted from blood, taken in a trial of the OX40 agonist ivuxolimab. This chain's CDR3 is CASSNEQERNQPQHF. The CDR3 DNA is TGTGCCAGCAGCAACGAACAGGAAAGAAATCAGCCCCAGCATTTT.